These 20 T cell receptor beta chains were sequenced from one sample in a study of T cells after yellow fever vaccination. TCRdb reprocessed the 5' RACE reads via MiXCR and lists one record per CDR3 protein. The sample records about 260,000 distinct CDR3 sequences, over 10% being singletons. The sample was CD4+ T cells sorted from PBMCs, taken 45 days after the yellow fever booster vaccination. The receptors derive from a man aged 30 to 39 who received the YFV17D yellow fever vaccine.

Only a few counts were recorded for this clonotype. The chain links TRBV27 to TRBJ1-1; D not certain. Germline CDR1 reads MNHEY; CDR2 reads SMNVEV (reference sequence). Trimming took 2 bases from V and 4 from J, leaving 8 bases between them. The CDR3 runs 13 residues. CDR3 DNA: TGTGCCAGCAGTTTAGTTAGGAGCACTGAAGCTTTCTTT. It specifies CASSLVRSTEAFF.

J is TRBJ2-5 and V is TRBV4-2, with unresolved D. Trimming took off 0 bases at V and 5 bases at J, with 10 bases between the two ends. The CDR3 extends over 14 amino acids. Germline V gene data show CDR1 as LGHNA and CDR2 as YNFKEQ. CDR3 loop: CASSQDAGRETQYF. In DNA, the CDR3 is TGTGCCAGCAGCCAAGATGCAGGTCGGGAGACCCAGTACTTC.

The V call is TRBV5-1, the J call TRBJ2-1, with D perhaps matching TRBD1 or TRBD2 (5 bases each). The germline V gene encodes CDR1 SGHRS and CDR2 YFSETQ. The CDR3 has 14 residues. V lost 3 bases and J lost 3, with 10 bases in between. CDR3 sequence reads: CASSWDALYNEQFF. CDR3 nucleotide sequence: TGCGCCAGCAGCTGGGACGCTCTCTACAATGAGCAGTTCTTC.

This clonotype was seen a few times. This rearrangement joins TRBV12-3 or TRBV12-4 to TRBJ1-6, with 8 bases fitting TRBD1. This CDR3 region has 16 residues. V gave up 2 bases and J gave up 7 bases; unmatched junction bases: 7. CDR3 loop: CASSLTSTGANSPLHF. CDR3 bases: TGTGCCAGCAGTTTAACTTCGACAGGGGCAAATTCACCCCTCCACTTT.

The rearrangement links TRBV5-1 to TRBJ2-5, with D perhaps given as TRBD1 or TRBD2 (6 bases each). Germline lookup yields CDR1 SGHRS and CDR2 YFSETQ. V lost 1 base to trimming and J lost 4 bases, with 14 bases between them. This CDR3 is 15 amino acids long. As DNA, the CDR3 is TGCGCCAGCAGCTTGTCGGGGGCCTCGGCAGAGACCCAGTACTTC. It specifies CASSLSGASAETQYF.

The gene calls are TRBV20-1 and TRBJ2-3, with D tentatively TRBD1 (7 bases). Germline V CDR1 and CDR2: DFQATT, SNEGSKA (reference sequence). The CDR3 is made up of 16 amino acids. The ends were cut back, 3 bases at V and 2 bases at J, with 18 bases in the middle. CDR3 amino acids: CSASLGGTDITDTQYF. CDR3 nucleotide sequence: TGCAGTGCTAGCCTCGGAGGGACAGACATCACAGATACGCAGTATTTT.

This clonotype was observed a handful of times. The chain couples TRBV6-2 or TRBV6-3 to TRBJ1-1, with TRBD1 as a possible D gene (5 bases). Per germline, CDR1 MNHEY and CDR2 SVGEGT. The V end lost 2 bases, the J end lost 12 bases, and 16 bases lay between the germline ends. The CDR3 length is 13 residues. CDR3 bases: TGTGCCAGCAGTTACCCCCCCCGGGAGGGGCCTTTCTTT. It translates to CASSYPPREGPFF.

This clonotype was seen more than once but under ten times. The rearrangement joins TRBV25-1 to TRBJ2-1; 9 bases map to TRBD1. V shed 4 bases and J 9 bases; nucleotides not matched to a gene: 7. This CDR3 spans 14 amino acids. From germline, CDR1 is MGHDK and CDR2 SYGVNS. The CDR3 DNA follows: TGTGCCAGCAGTGGGGACAGGGCCTCCGGTGAGCAGTTCTTC. This translates into CASSGDRASGEQFF.

This clonotype has a handful of counts. CDR3 loop: CASSTNRGETQYF. In DNA form, the CDR3 reads TGTGCCAGCAGCACCAACAGGGGAGAGACCCAGTACTTC. The rearrangement joins TRBV11-1 to TRBJ2-5, with 7 bases aligning to TRBD1. This CDR3 spans 13 amino acids. The V gene's germline CDR1 is SGHAT and CDR2 FQDESV (reference sequence). J gave up 4 bases and V 5 bases, and 4 bases lay outside the gene matches.

This clonotype was seen only a few times. The DNA of the CDR3 is TGCGCCAGCAGCGCCGCCATGGGGGAGACCCAGTACTTC. It is translated as CASSAAMGETQYF. The chain couples TRBV5-1 to TRBJ2-5, with D uncertain. V gave up 4 bases and J gave up 5 bases, with 12 bases separating them. The germline V gene has CDR1 SGHRS and CDR2 YFSETQ. This CDR3 has 13 amino acids.

The J gene is TRBJ2-5, the V gene TRBV20-1, with TRBD2 identical over 9 bases. Looked up from germline, CDR1 is DFQATT and CDR2 is SNEGSKA (reference sequence). The CDR3 extends over 14 amino acids. Trimming took 2 bases from V and 4 from J; bases not matched to a gene: 5. DNA for the CDR3: TGCAGTGCTAGACTGGCGGGAGGGGGAGAGACCCAGTACTTC. Residues: CSARLAGGGETQYF.

J is TRBJ2-5 and V is TRBV7-2; the D is unclear. CDR3 length: 14 amino acids. Trimming took 5 bases from V and 4 from J, leaving 14 bases between them. Germline assignment: CDR1 SGHTA and CDR2 FQGNSA. CDR3 loop: CASSPGPGRETQYF. The CDR3 nucleotides read TGTGCCAGCAGCCCAGGACCGGGTAGAGAGACCCAGTACTTC. Using reference TRBV7-2 and TRBJ2-5 for the parts outside the CDR3, the full variable domain is GAGVSQSPSNKVTEKGKDVELRCDPISGHTALYWYRQSLGQGLEFLIYFQGNSAPDKSGLPSDRFSAERTGGSVSTLTIQRTQQEDSAVYLCASSPGPGRETQYFGPGTRLLVL.

This clonotype was found a few times. This rearrangement joins TRBV29-1 to TRBJ2-1, with D tentatively TRBD2 (5 bases). Trimming removed 4 bases from V and 12 bases from J, with 19 bases in between. The germline V gene encodes CDR1 SQVTM and CDR2 ANQGSEA. CDR3 size: 13 residues. The CDR3 nucleotides are TGCAGCGTTGGAATGGTTCTGGGCGAGGGGCAGTTCTTC. It is translated as CSVGMVLGEGQFF.

The chain joins TRBV9 to TRBJ1-3; D gene uncertain. The CDR3 is 14 amino acids. Trimming cost V 0 bases and J 4 bases, with 8 bases left between them. Germline-derived CDR1 and CDR2 are SGDLS and YYNGEE. CDR3: CASSVDNRGNTIYF. Here the CDR3 DNA reads TGTGCCAGCAGCGTAGACAACAGAGGAAACACCATATATTTT.

The rearrangement links TRBV7-9 to TRBJ1-1; the D is unclear. V was trimmed by 2 bases and J by 6 bases, leaving 10 bases between them. This CDR3 region has 13 residues. CDR1 and CDR2 from the germline V gene are SEHNR and FQNEAQ (reference sequence). In DNA, the CDR3 is TGTGCCAGCAGCTTATCTCCGGGGTCTGAAGCTTTCTTT. This codes for CASSLSPGSEAFF. The full variable domain, completed using reference TRBV7-9 and TRBJ1-1, is DTGVSQNPRHKITKRGQNVTFRCDPISEHNRLYWYRQTLGQGPEFLTYFQNEAQLEKSRLLSDRFSAERPKGSFSTLEIQRTEQGDSAMYLCASSLSPGSEAFFGQGTRLTVV.

The chain couples TRBV24-1 to TRBJ2-5; perhaps TRBD1 as D (6 bases). From germline, CDR1 is KGHDR and CDR2 SFDVKD. CDR3 length equals 14 residues. The germline V and J ends were trimmed by 6 bases and 5 bases, with 15 bases remaining between them. The CDR3 loop reads CATSPGDGRETQYF. For the CDR3, the DNA is TGTGCCACCAGTCCAGGGGATGGCAGGGAGACCCAGTACTTC.

CDR3: CSAGSLLRDREETQYF. CDR3 in DNA: TGCAGTGCGGGATCTTTACTCCGGGACAGGGAAGAGACCCAGTACTTC. The chain recombines TRBV20-1 with TRBJ2-5; 9 positions agree with TRBD1. The CDR3 is 16 amino acids. Germline assignment: CDR1 DFQATT and CDR2 SNEGSKA (reference sequence). V dropped 6 bases and J dropped 3; count of bases not matched to a gene: 14.

The chain combines TRBV3-1 with TRBJ2-1; D gene ambiguous. This CDR3 has 11 residues. Trimming removed 1 base at V and 8 bases at J, with 3 bases between. CDR1 LGHDT and CDR2 YNNKEL come from the germline V gene (reference sequence). The CDR3 bases are TGTGCCAGCAGCCAAGCGTATGAGCAGTTCTTC. Encoded protein: CASSQAYEQFF.

V is TRBV4-3 and J is TRBJ2-3; the D is unclear. The germline V and J ends were trimmed by 4 bases and 1 base, with 12 bases remaining between them. This CDR3 region has 15 residues. The germline CDR1 and CDR2 sequences are LGHNA and YSLEER. Here the CDR3 DNA reads TGCGCCAGCAGCCTTCAGACTCTGGGCACAGATACGCAGTATTTT. It specifies CASSLQTLGTDTQYF.

CDR3 bases: TGTGCCAGCAGTCCAGGGTTTTCCTATAATTCACCCCTCCACTTT. It translates to CASSPGFSYNSPLHF. The genes are TRBV9 and TRBJ1-6, with D possibly matching TRBD1 (5 bases). V was shortened by 5 bases and J by 1 base, with 10 bases between the two germline ends. Germline V gives CDR1 SGDLS, CDR2 YYNGEE. CDR3 size: 15 residues.